This T cell receptor beta chain was sequenced for a study of shared clonotypes between healthy human individuals. This table comes from immunoSEQ multiplex PCR, and its TCRdb copy is limited to in-frame clones, with some not included. Among roughly 1 million clones, around four fifths were seen once, and the ten largest hold 1.4%. This sequence originates from a man aged 18 to 29 in good health. Sequences were obtained from memory CD4+ T cells sorted from blood. Sample subset: CD45RA-negative fraction.

The DNA of the CDR3 is TGTGCCAGCAGCCAGCAGCTGGGAGATAATTCACCCCTCCACTTT. This codes for CASSQQLGDNSPLHF. This rearrangement joins TRBV5-5 to TRBJ1-6, with D uncertain. The CDR3 contains 15 residues. The V gene's germline CDR1 is SGHKS and CDR2 YYEKEE (reference sequence). V dropped 4 bases and J dropped 5 bases, with 13 bases sitting between them.